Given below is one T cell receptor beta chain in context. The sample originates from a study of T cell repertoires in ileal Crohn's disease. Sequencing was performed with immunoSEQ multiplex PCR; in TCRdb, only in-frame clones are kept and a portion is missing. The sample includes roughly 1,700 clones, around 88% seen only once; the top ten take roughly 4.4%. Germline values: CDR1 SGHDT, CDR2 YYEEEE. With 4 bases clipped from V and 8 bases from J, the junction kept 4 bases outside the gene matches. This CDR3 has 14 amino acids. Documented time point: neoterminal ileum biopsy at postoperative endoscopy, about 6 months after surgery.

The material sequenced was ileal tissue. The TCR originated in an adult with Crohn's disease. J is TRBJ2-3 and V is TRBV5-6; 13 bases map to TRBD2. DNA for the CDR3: TGTGCCAGCAGCCCGGGACTAGCGGGAACTACGCAGTATTTT. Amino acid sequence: CASSPGLAGTTQYF. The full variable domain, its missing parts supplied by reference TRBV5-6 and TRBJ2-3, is DAGVTQSPTHLIKTRGQQVTLRCSPKSGHDTVSWYQQALGQGPQFIFQYYEEEERQRGNFPDRFSGHQFPNYSSELNVNALLLGDSALYLCASSPGLAGTTQYFGPGTRLTVL.